The 23 T cell receptor beta chains below were found in one sample sequenced in a study of T cell responses to AZD1222 COVID-19 vaccine. The data were produced by immunoSEQ multiplex PCR, yet TCRdb's version contains in-frame clones alone and is incomplete. The sample lists roughly 80,000 clones; 90% were seen once. Sequencing was performed on peripheral blood, taken 28 days after the second AZD1222 dose. The origin of the receptors is an adult who received the AZD1222 COVID-19 vaccine.

The V gene is TRBV24-1, the J gene TRBJ1-2; 11 nucleotides match TRBD1. CDR3 length: 13 residues. V lost 9 bases to trimming and J lost 5 bases; unmatched junction nucleotides: 4. Germline V gene sequence: CDR1 KGHDR, CDR2 SFDVKD. The CDR3 protein is CATGTGGGYGYTF. The CDR3 bases are TGTGCCACCGGGACAGGGGGGGGATATGGCTACACCTTC.

This clone has a single count. The chain employs TRBV20-1 and TRBJ1-2; D uncertain. The CDR3 has 11 amino acids. V lost 6 bases to trimming and J lost 4 bases, with 9 bases between them. CDR1 and CDR2 (germline): DFQATT, SNEGSKA (reference sequence). CDR3 residues: CSAPYSYGYTF. The CDR3 DNA is TGCAGTGCCCCCTATAGCTATGGCTACACCTTC.

The rearrangement joins TRBV30 to TRBJ1-3; D is unclear. Germline V gene lookup returns CDR1 GTSNPN and CDR2 SVGIG (reference sequence). The CDR3 contains 17 residues. Trimming stripped 1 base from V and 1 base from J, with 17 bases between. The DNA of the CDR3 is TGTGCCTGGAGTGCCCCGACGGCCGGAAGATCTGGAAACACCATATATTTT. Translated, it gives CAWSAPTAGRSGNTIYF.

The V and J genes are TRBV18 and TRBJ1-2; D perhaps matches TRBD1 (5 bases). Trimming pared 4 bases from V and 4 bases from J, leaving 16 bases between. From germline, CDR1 is KGHSH and CDR2 LQKENI. The CDR3 spans 15 residues. Here the CDR3 reads CASSLPAVQGYGYTF. CDR3 sequence (DNA): TGTGCCAGCTCACTCCCGGCAGTCCAGGGCTATGGCTACACCTTC. Full variable domain (remainder filled in from reference TRBV18 and TRBJ1-2): NAGVMQNPRHLVRRRGQEARLRCSPMKGHSHVYWYRQLPEEGLKFMVYLQKENIIDESGMPKERFSAEFPKEGPSILRIQQVVRGDSAAYFCASSLPAVQGYGYTFGSGTRLTVV.

The rearrangement joins TRBV6-2 or TRBV6-3 to TRBJ2-3; 9 bases are a match to TRBD2. With V trimmed by 0 bases and J by 2 bases, 9 bases remained unmatched. This CDR3 is built from 18 residues. Germline V gene data show CDR1 as MNHEY and CDR2 as SVGEGT. In DNA form, the CDR3 reads TGTGCCAGCAGTTACTCGATGGCTAGCGGGACCCTCACAGATACGCAGTATTTT. Its protein product is CASSYSMASGTLTDTQYF.

This clone is a singleton in its sample. This chain connects TRBV5-4 to TRBJ2-1; D remains ambiguous. CDR3 length: 15 residues. Trimming pared 0 bases from V and 4 bases from J, leaving 11 bases between. From germline, CDR1 is SGHNT and CDR2 YYREEE (reference sequence). CDR3 protein: CASSLDRAGYNEQFF. The CDR3 coding sequence is TGTGCCAGCAGCTTGGATAGGGCCGGGTACAATGAGCAGTTCTTC.

This sequence joins TRBV6-5 and TRBJ1-4; D gene uncertain. The length of the CDR3 is 15 residues. CDR1 and CDR2 from the germline V gene are MNHEY and SVGAGI. V lost 0 bases, J lost 4 bases, and 9 bases lay in between. For the CDR3, the DNA is TGTGCCAGCAGTTACTCGAGTGCGGTTAATGAAAAACTGTTTTTT. Translating gives CASSYSSAVNEKLFF.

This chain uses TRBV30 with TRBJ1-3; D not certain. In germline, CDR1 is GTSNPN, CDR2 SVGIG (reference sequence). V lost 4 bases and J 3 bases, leaving 4 bases between the germline ends. The CDR3 is made up of 11 amino acids. The CDR3 nucleotides read TGTGCCTGGATAATTGGAAACACCATATATTTT. Amino acid sequence: CAWIIGNTIYF. The complete variable domain, with remaining parts taken from reference TRBV30 and TRBJ1-3, reads SQTIHQWPATLVQPVGSPLSLECTVEGTSNPNLYWYRQAAGRGLQLLFYSVGIGQISSEVPQNLSASRPQDRQFILSSKKLLLSDSGFYLCAWIIGNTIYFGEGSWLTVV.

The CDR3 reads CASAGNSPLHF. The CDR3 DNA reads as TGTGCTAGTGCTGGAAATTCACCCCTCCACTTT. V is TRBV12-5 and J is TRBJ1-6, with D unclear. In germline, CDR1 is LGHNT, CDR2 FRNRAP. Deletions cut 7 bases from V and 7 bases from J, with 5 bases between. This CDR3 comprises 11 residues.

This chain connects TRBV10-3 to TRBJ1-1, with 7 bases lining up with TRBD1. CDR1 and CDR2 (germline): ENHRY, SYGVKD. V lost 7 bases, J lost 8 bases, and 16 bases stayed unmatched. This CDR3 region has 15 residues. The CDR3 protein is CAITPREGQLGEAFF. The CDR3 nucleotides are TGTGCCATCACCCCTAGGGAGGGACAGCTGGGGGAAGCTTTCTTT.

Only one count was recorded for this clone. The V and J genes are TRBV5-1 and TRBJ2-2; 7 bases line up with TRBD2. The J segment lost 7 bases and the V segment lost 2 bases, leaving 11 bases of the junction unmatched. The germline V gene has CDR1 SGHRS and CDR2 YFSETQ. The CDR3 spans 16 residues. The CDR3 region is CASSFSAGLGDGELFF. The CDR3, as DNA: TGCGCCAGCAGCTTTTCGGCTGGACTAGGTGACGGGGAGCTGTTTTTT.

The V gene is TRBV5-6, the J gene TRBJ1-6; D may be TRBD1 (6 bases). The germline V gene has CDR1 SGHDT and CDR2 YYEEEE. V was pared by 1 base and J by 5 bases, with 16 bases between. CDR3 length: 17 amino acids. CDR3 sequence: CASSLRLGGRNNSPLHF. The CDR3 DNA is TGTGCCAGCAGCTTGAGGTTAGGGGGTAGGAATAATTCACCCCTCCACTTT.

In its sample, this clone was seen once. This sequence joins TRBV28 and TRBJ1-2; TRBD1 might be the D (5 bases). Germline CDR1 is MDHEN and CDR2 is SYDVKM. Trimming left V 3 bases short and J 3 bases short, with 11 bases between. CDR3 length: 14 residues. CDR3 amino acids: CASSLLGVDYGYTF. DNA for the CDR3: TGTGCCAGCAGTTTGTTGGGGGTGGACTATGGCTACACCTTC.

This clone showed up just once. V usage is TRBV5-4 and J usage is TRBJ1-3; possibly TRBD1 for D (6 bases). Germline CDR1 is SGHNT and CDR2 is YYREEE (reference sequence). Deletions cut 0 bases from V and 4 bases from J, with 8 bases between. The CDR3 length is 14 residues. CDR3 amino acids: CASSLGGRGNTIYF. The DNA of the CDR3 is TGTGCCAGCAGCTTGGGGGGGCGCGGAAACACCATATATTTT.

The V and J genes are TRBV12-3 or TRBV12-4 and TRBJ1-5; no clear D gene. The V end was cut by 6 bases, the J end by 7 bases, with 10 bases between. The length of the CDR3 is 12 residues. The CDR3 DNA is TGTGCCAGCAGCCCTCTGGGGCAGCCCCAGCATTTT. It translates to CASSPLGQPQHF.

The chain uses TRBV27 and TRBJ1-2; 10 bases agree with TRBD1. CDR3 length: 14 residues. CDR1 and CDR2 from the germline V gene are MNHEY and SMNVEV (reference sequence). V lost 5 bases to trimming and J lost 7 bases; unmatched junction nucleotides: 7. CDR3 sequence reads: CASSARQGAGGYTF. Written as DNA, the CDR3 is TGTGCCAGCAGTGCCCGACAGGGGGCGGGTGGCTACACCTTC.

Only a few counts were recorded for this clone. The chain employs TRBV5-1 and TRBJ1-1; D possibly corresponds to TRBD1 (5 bases). The CDR3 runs 14 residues. Germline V gene lookup returns CDR1 SGHRS and CDR2 YFSETQ. V was trimmed by 4 bases and J by 1 base, leaving 11 bases between them. CDR3 amino acids: CASSTGPSNTEAFF. The CDR3 DNA follows: TGCGCCAGCAGCACGGGACCTTCGAACACTGAAGCTTTCTTT.

CDR3: CATTTAGGFYQPQHF. CDR3 bases: TGTGCCACCACGACGGCCGGAGGGTTTTATCAGCCCCAGCATTTT. V and J are TRBV6-5 and TRBJ1-5; no reliable D call. Trimming shortened V by 10 bases and J by 5 bases, and 21 bases separated the two germline ends. This CDR3 is built from 15 residues. Germline lookup yields CDR1 MNHEY and CDR2 SVGAGI.

The chain is built from TRBV13 and TRBJ1-6, with 7 bases that match TRBD1. Trimming cost V 0 bases and J 6 bases; bases outside gene matches: 5. The length of the CDR3 is 16 residues. Germline V gene sequence: CDR1 PRHDT, CDR2 FYEKMQ (reference sequence). The DNA for the CDR3 is TGTGCCAGCAGCTTAGGTCCGGGACAGATTAATTCACCCCTCCACTTT. Amino acids: CASSLGPGQINSPLHF.

The chain uses TRBV2 and TRBJ1-5; D gene unclear. Germline V gene data show CDR1 as SNHLY and CDR2 as FYNNEI. V lost 3 bases and J 2 bases, leaving 11 bases between the germline ends. The CDR3 consists of 15 residues. CDR3 loop: CASSEGFIRNQPQHF. For the CDR3, the DNA is TGTGCCAGCAGTGAGGGGTTTATTCGCAATCAGCCCCAGCATTTT.

The CDR3 spells CASSLTGGNQPQHF. Written as DNA, the CDR3 is TGCGCCAGCAGCCTGACAGGGGGCAATCAGCCCCAGCATTTT. The chain links TRBV10-2 to TRBJ1-5, with 8 bases lining up with TRBD1. The CDR3 has 14 amino acids. J gave up 2 bases and V 6 bases, and 3 bases lay outside the gene matches. Germline V CDR1 and CDR2: WSHSY, SAAADI.

The CDR3 here is CASSLTSVNEQFF. The CDR3 bases are TGTGCCAGCAGTTTGACTAGCGTTAATGAGCAGTTCTTC. V gene TRBV28 combines with J gene TRBJ2-1, with TRBD2 matching over 8 bases. This CDR3 contains 13 residues. The trim removed 3 bases at V and 7 bases at J, leaving 2 bases unmatched. Looked up from germline, CDR1 is MDHEN and CDR2 is SYDVKM.

CDR3 sequence reads: CAWSPGGNTIYF. The CDR3 DNA is TGTGCCTGGAGTCCCGGGGGAAACACCATATATTTT. The rearrangement uses TRBV30 and TRBJ1-3; no clear D. From germline, CDR1 is GTSNPN and CDR2 SVGIG (reference sequence). Trimming pared 2 bases from V and 4 bases from J, leaving 6 bases between. The CDR3 contains 12 residues.